This T cell receptor beta chain stems from a study of vaccination and CD4 T cells after COVID-19. A note on this clonotype: The antigen remains undetermined.

Specified treatment: approximately 9-day PBMC culture with coronavirus spike peptide pools or control peptides (ViraFEST assay). V lost 6 bases to trimming and J lost 8 bases; unmatched junction nucleotides: 19. The germline V gene has CDR1 SGHTA and CDR2 FQGTGA. The CDR3 length is 17 residues. The study sequenced cultured CD4+ T cell DNA using the Oncomine TCR Beta short-read assay. TCRdb processed the PCR reads anew with MiXCR; each CDR3 protein has one entry. The sample lists approximately 11,000 distinct CDR3 sequences, roughly 65% occurring once. The sequenced sample consisted of CD4+ T cells from blood, cultured in vitro. The receptor was derived from a human donor who had recovered from COVID-19. The chain uses TRBV7-3 and TRBJ1-5; 7 bases line up with TRBD1. The DNA of the CDR3 is TGTGCCAGCAGTATCCGCCAGAGGACAGGCCATTTGGAGCCCCAGCATTTT. Translation: CASSIRQRTGHLEPQHF. The full variable domain, rest sourced from reference TRBV7-3 and TRBJ1-5, is GAGVSQTPSNKVTEKGKYVELRCDPISGHTALYWYRQSLGQGPEFLIYFQGTGAADDSGLPNDRFFAVRPEGSVSTLKIQRTERGDSAVYLCASSIRQRTGHLEPQHFGDGTRLSIL.